These 15 T cell receptor beta chains were sequenced from one sample in a study of T cell responses to AZD1222 COVID-19 vaccine. Sequencing was performed with immunoSEQ multiplex PCR; in TCRdb, only in-frame clones are kept and a portion is missing. Here the sample spans around 150,000 clones, about 90% being singletons. Here the sequenced sample was peripheral blood, taken 28 days after the second AZD1222 dose. These receptors were taken from an adult who received the AZD1222 COVID-19 vaccine.

This rearrangement joins TRBV9 to TRBJ1-2; D not resolved. V lost 0 bases, J lost 4 bases, and 10 bases lay in between. CDR3 length: 14 residues. Germline V lookup: CDR1 SGDLS, CDR2 YYNGEE. The CDR3: CASSVDSISYGYTF. CDR3 coding DNA: TGTGCCAGCAGCGTAGACTCTATCTCCTATGGCTACACCTTC.

V and J are TRBV12-3 or TRBV12-4 and TRBJ2-6; no reliable D call. This CDR3 has 13 residues. V lost 6 bases and J 1 base, leaving 4 bases between the germline ends. In DNA, the CDR3 is TGTGCCAGCAGACCTTCTGGGGCCAACGTCCTGACTTTC. Encoded protein: CASRPSGANVLTF.

The chain combines TRBV7-2 with TRBJ1-5; D perhaps matches TRBD1 (6 bases). V shed 1 base and J shed 6 bases, with 7 bases lying between them. The CDR3 sequence is 13 residues long. The germline CDR1 and CDR2 sequences are SGHTA and FQGNSA. CDR3 protein: CASSLEGGQPQHF. Here the CDR3 DNA reads TGTGCCAGCAGCTTAGAAGGGGGTCAGCCCCAGCATTTT.

The chain combines TRBV27 with TRBJ2-1; TRBD1 matches at 8 bases. CDR3 length equals 13 residues. The germline V gene encodes CDR1 MNHEY and CDR2 SMNVEV (reference sequence). The V and J ends lost 9 bases and 9 bases, in that order; junction bases with no gene match: 10. CDR3 nucleotide sequence: TGTGCCAGTACTCCAGGGGGCTGGGGTGAGCAGTTCTTC. As protein: CASTPGGWGEQFF.

The CDR3 reads CASTQDSTSYEQYF. The DNA for the CDR3 is TGCGCCAGCACCCAGGACAGTACTTCCTACGAGCAGTACTTC. The rearrangement uses TRBV5-1 and TRBJ2-7, with D possibly TRBD1 on 6 matching bases. The CDR3 totals 14 residues. The V and J ends lost 6 bases and 1 base respectively, with 14 bases between them. Per the germline V gene, CDR1 is SGHRS and CDR2 is YFSETQ.

The rearrangement uses TRBV19 and TRBJ2-5; no clear D gene. Trimming pared 3 bases from V and 4 bases from J, leaving 12 bases between. This CDR3 has 14 amino acids. In germline, CDR1 is LNHDA, CDR2 SQIVND (reference sequence). This chain's CDR3 is CASSISSVPETQYF. The CDR3 nucleotides read TGTGCCAGTAGTATTAGCAGTGTCCCAGAGACCCAGTACTTC.

The CDR3 sequence is CASSSRREGYNEQFF. In nucleotides, the CDR3 is TGTGCCAGCAGCTCCCGGCGGGAGGGTTACAATGAGCAGTTCTTC. The V and J genes are TRBV7-9 and TRBJ2-1; 9 bases are a match to TRBD2. Germline V gene data show CDR1 as SEHNR and CDR2 as FQNEAQ (reference sequence). The CDR3 has 15 residues. The J segment lost 4 bases and the V segment lost 4 bases, leaving 5 bases of the junction unmatched.

This clone was counted a single time. The chain employs TRBV7-9 and TRBJ1-5; the D is unclear. V lost 1 base and J lost 7, with 11 bases in between. The CDR3 sequence is 14 residues long. Germline values: CDR1 SEHNR, CDR2 FQNEAQ (reference sequence). DNA of the CDR3: TGTGCCAGCAGCTTAGGGGTAGGAGGCCAGCCCCAGCATTTT. Translated: CASSLGVGGQPQHF. Together with reference TRBV7-9 and TRBJ1-5, the CDR3 gives the full variable domain: DTGVSQNPRHKITKRGQNVTFRCDPISEHNRLYWYRQTLGQGPEFLTYFQNEAQLEKSRLLSDRFSAERPKGSFSTLEIQRTEQGDSAMYLCASSLGVGGQPQHFGDGTRLSIL.

The chain couples TRBV12-3 or TRBV12-4 to TRBJ2-7; D is uncertain. The V and J ends lost 5 bases and 3 bases respectively, with 5 bases between them. The CDR3 length is 11 residues. CDR3 amino acids: CASSRFYEQYF. Here the CDR3 DNA reads TGTGCCAGCAGTAGGTTCTACGAGCAGTACTTC.

The gene calls are TRBV30 and TRBJ2-1; 13 bases agree with TRBD2. V gave up 0 bases and J gave up 5 bases; unmatched junction bases: 4. This CDR3 has 16 residues. CDR1 is GTSNPN and CDR2 is SVGIG in the germline V gene (reference sequence). CDR3 DNA: TGTGCCTGGAGTGTACAACTAGCGGGAGGGAACAATGAGCAGTTCTTC. It specifies CAWSVQLAGGNNEQFF.

The chain uses TRBV7-3 and TRBJ1-1; weak D call: TRBD1 (5 bases). Germline V gene data show CDR1 as SGHTA and CDR2 as FQGTGA. There are 16 residues in the CDR3. V was trimmed by 1 base and J by 6 bases, leaving 18 bases between them. The DNA of the CDR3 is TGTGCCAGCAGCTTAATCGGCGGCCAGGGAGCGGCTGAAGCTTTCTTT. It translates to CASSLIGGQGAAEAFF.

The chain employs TRBV28 and TRBJ1-5; D remains unclear. Germline CDR1 is MDHEN and CDR2 is SYDVKM. The CDR3 spans 15 residues. Trimming cost V 3 bases and J 2 bases, with 11 bases left between them. The CDR3 nucleotides read TGTGCCAGCAGTTTCGAGCCCTGGGGCAATCAGCCCCAGCATTTT. Translated, it gives CASSFEPWGNQPQHF.

This rearrangement joins TRBV4-1 to TRBJ1-2; D gene unclear. The ends were cut back, 4 bases at V and 4 bases at J, with 16 bases in the middle. The V gene's germline CDR1 is MGHRA and CDR2 YSYEKL. This CDR3 is 15 amino acids long. The DNA for the CDR3 is TGCGCCAGCAGCCCTCAACACGCGCTCTCCTATGGCTACACCTTC. Translated: CASSPQHALSYGYTF.

This clone has just a few counts. The chain joins TRBV5-1 to TRBJ2-7; weak D call: TRBD2 (5 bases). From germline, CDR1 is SGHRS and CDR2 YFSETQ. The CDR3 length is 14 residues. Trimming cost V 0 bases and J 2 bases, with 9 bases left between them. The CDR3 DNA reads as TGCGCCAGCAGCTTGGGCGGGTCGGCCTACGAGCAGTACTTC. This encodes CASSLGGSAYEQYF.

Comments on this clone: One end of the junction does not line up with germline, which may come from a read error. The J gene is TRBJ1-2, the V gene TRBV20-1; weak D call: TRBD1 (6 bases). CDR3 length: 11 residues. CDR1 is DFQATT and CDR2 is SNEGSKA in the germline V gene (reference sequence). CDR3 DNA: TGCAGTGCTAGCACGGGACACCGTTGGGCCTTC. Its translation is CSASTGHRWAF.